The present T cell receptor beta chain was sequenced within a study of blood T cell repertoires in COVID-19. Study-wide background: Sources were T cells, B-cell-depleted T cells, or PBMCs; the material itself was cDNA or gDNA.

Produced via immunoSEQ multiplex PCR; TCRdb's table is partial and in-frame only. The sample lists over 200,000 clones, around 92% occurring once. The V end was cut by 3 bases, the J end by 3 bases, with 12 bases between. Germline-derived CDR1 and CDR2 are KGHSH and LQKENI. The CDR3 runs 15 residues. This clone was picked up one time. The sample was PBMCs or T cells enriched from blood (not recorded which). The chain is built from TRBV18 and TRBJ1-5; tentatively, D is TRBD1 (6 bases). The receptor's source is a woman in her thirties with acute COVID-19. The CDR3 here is CASSPVGQHNQPQHF. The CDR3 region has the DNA TGTGCCAGCTCACCGGTTGGACAGCACAATCAGCCCCAGCATTTT.